These 21 T cell receptor beta chains came from one sample sequenced in a study of blood T cells in healthy people across ages. Then a second PCR, running about 7 to 11 cycles, was carried out with a sample-barcoded 5' primer and a J-beta primer mix. From the 5' RACE reads, TCRdb called clonotypes with MiXCR, one entry per CDR3 protein. The sample records over 700,000 distinct CDR3 sequences, roughly 25% being singletons. These sequences were also reported in another study, on T cells of mothers and their children.

Sequenced: blood. The receptors here all came from a boy younger than 18 in good health.

This chain connects TRBV5-1 to TRBJ1-4; D unclear. This CDR3 comprises 14 residues. V shed 3 bases and J shed 6 bases, with 12 bases lying between them. The V gene's germline CDR1 is SGHRS and CDR2 YFSETQ. In nucleotides, the CDR3 is TGCGCCAGCAGCTGGTATCAAAGCGATGAAAAACTGTTTTTT. It encodes CASSWYQSDEKLFF.

The chain recombines TRBV9 with TRBJ1-2; 7 bases are shared with TRBD1. The CDR3 has 15 residues. Per the germline V gene, CDR1 is SGDLS and CDR2 is YYNGEE. The trim removed 3 bases at V and 1 base at J, leaving 6 bases unmatched. CDR3 sequence reads: CASSARQGGNYGYTF. Here the CDR3 DNA reads TGTGCCAGCAGCGCCCGACAGGGCGGTAACTATGGCTACACCTTC.

V gene TRBV27 combines with J gene TRBJ2-6; D unclear. V gave up 8 bases and J gave up 5 bases, with 10 bases separating them. CDR1 MNHEY and CDR2 SMNVEV come from the germline V gene (reference sequence). CDR3 length equals 13 residues. The CDR3, as DNA: TGTGCCAGCGGCTTAGGCTGGGCCAACGTCCTGACTTTC. It encodes CASGLGWANVLTF.

The table lists this clonotype with a few counts. The V call is TRBV9, the J call TRBJ2-1; D possibly corresponds to TRBD2 (6 bases). Germline assignment: CDR1 SGDLS and CDR2 YYNGEE. This CDR3 has 16 amino acids. The V end was cut by 0 bases, the J end by 3 bases, with 13 bases between. CDR3 DNA: TGTGCCAGCAGCGTAGGTCCAGCGGGCAGCTACAATGAGCAGTTCTTC. Translated: CASSVGPAGSYNEQFF.

J is TRBJ2-7 and V is TRBV12-5; TRBD2 matches 12 bases. The germline V gene encodes CDR1 LGHNT and CDR2 FRNRAP. The CDR3 loop spans 18 amino acids. Trimming took 2 bases from V and 7 from J; bases not matched to a gene: 15. The CDR3: CASGLPLKTSGGLQEQYF. CDR3 DNA: TGTGCTAGTGGTTTGCCTCTCAAGACTAGCGGGGGATTACAGGAGCAGTACTTC.

With regard to this clonotype: One junction end does not reproduce the germline sequence, and a read error may be involved. This chain joins TRBV3-1 and TRBJ2-5, with 7 bases matching TRBD2. CDR1 LGHDT and CDR2 YNNKEL come from the germline V gene (reference sequence). The CDR3 is 16 residues long. CDR3 nucleotides: TGTGCCAGCAGCCAGGAGCCCGCGGGAGCTTACAATGAGCTGTTCTTC. Amino acid sequence: CASSQEPAGAYNELFF.

The chain carries TRBV6-5 and TRBJ2-3, with D possibly called TRBD1 or TRBD2 (5 bases each). CDR1 MNHEY and CDR2 SVGAGI come from the germline V gene. The CDR3 runs to 15 residues. V was shortened by 4 bases and J by 6 bases, with 17 bases between the two germline ends. CDR3 sequence: CASSSVSTGGDTQYF. CDR3 nucleotides: TGTGCCAGCAGTTCCGTTTCTACAGGAGGTGATACGCAGTATTTT.

In its sample, this clonotype was seen a few times. The chain has TRBV12-3 or TRBV12-4 and TRBJ1-2; D gene uncertain. V was trimmed by 7 bases and J by 0 bases, leaving 12 bases between them. The CDR3 is 14 amino acids. CDR3 in DNA: TGTGCCAGCACCCAAGGCCCGGCTAACTATGGCTACACCTTC. Amino acid sequence: CASTQGPANYGYTF.

This clonotype occurred once. V gene TRBV11-2 combines with J gene TRBJ1-3; D remains unclear. Trimming removed 0 bases at V and 1 base at J, with 10 bases between. This CDR3 spans 16 amino acids. Germline CDR1 SGHAT, CDR2 FQNNGV. The CDR3 DNA reads as TGTGCCAGCAGCTTAGATCCGGAGGATTCTGGAAACACCATATATTTT. Residues: CASSLDPEDSGNTIYF.

With respect to this clonotype: Germline is not matched at one junction end, which may reflect a read error. This chain links TRBV6-1 with TRBJ2-1; TRBD2 is a possible D gene (5 bases). The tail of the sequence fits TRBJ2-7 better, so the J call may be wrong. The CDR3 spans 14 residues. Germline CDR1 is MNHNS and CDR2 is SASEGT. The DNA for the CDR3 is TGTGCCAGCGGTGATTCGGGGTTTCCCTACGAGCAGTACTTC. Translation: CASGDSGFPYEQYF.

The chain carries TRBV3-1 and TRBJ2-4, with D uncertain. V gave up 0 bases and J gave up 1 base, with 10 bases separating them. Germline V lookup: CDR1 LGHDT, CDR2 YNNKEL (reference sequence). The CDR3 has 16 amino acids. Here the CDR3 reads CASSQDQAWAKNIQYF. Here the CDR3 DNA reads TGTGCCAGCAGCCAAGATCAGGCCTGGGCCAAAAACATTCAGTACTTC.

This clonotype was seen many times. The genes are TRBV7-9 and TRBJ2-5; no clear D gene. Deletions cut 4 bases from V and 1 base from J, with 10 bases between. This CDR3 is built from 14 residues. Per germline, CDR1 SEHNR and CDR2 FQNEAQ (reference sequence). The CDR3 here is CASSSNTVQETQYF. CDR3 nucleotide sequence: TGTGCCAGCAGCTCGAACACGGTCCAAGAGACCCAGTACTTC. The variable domain in full, completed from reference TRBV7-9 and TRBJ2-5, reads DTGVSQNPRHKITKRGQNVTFRCDPISEHNRLYWYRQTLGQGPEFLTYFQNEAQLEKSRLLSDRFSAERPKGSFSTLEIQRTEQGDSAMYLCASSSNTVQETQYFGPGTRLLVL.

This clonotype was observed a handful of times. The chain couples TRBV5-5 to TRBJ1-6; possible D gene TRBD1, 5 bases. V was cut by 4 bases and J by 16 bases, with 21 bases left in between. The CDR3 is 14 amino acids. Germline loops: CDR1 SGHKS, CDR2 YYEKEE (reference sequence). The chain's CDR3 is CASSRDFSTGGLHF. CDR3 nucleotide sequence: TGTGCCAGCAGCCGGGACTTCTCTACGGGGGGGCTCCACTTT.

The table lists this clonotype with a few counts. V usage is TRBV20-1 and J usage is TRBJ1-5; D uncertain. In germline, CDR1 is DFQATT, CDR2 SNEGSKA (reference sequence). Trimming cost V 0 bases and J 0 bases, with 9 bases left between them. There are 15 residues in the CDR3. DNA for the CDR3: TGCAGTGCTAGAGATTTAGGGTATAGCAATCAGCCCCAGCATTTT. Encoded protein: CSARDLGYSNQPQHF.

This chain links TRBV5-1 with TRBJ2-1; possibly TRBD1 for D (6 bases). The germline CDR1 and CDR2 sequences are SGHRS and YFSETQ. V was trimmed by 4 bases and J by 7 bases, leaving 21 bases between them. The CDR3 spans 16 residues. The CDR3, as DNA: TGCGCCAGCAGCAACCCTTCCCGAAACAGGGAAAATGAGCAGTTCTTC. Translated: CASSNPSRNRENEQFF.

This clonotype turned up a few times. V usage is TRBV29-1 and J usage is TRBJ2-3; TRBD2 matches at 9 bases. This CDR3 is 12 amino acids long. Losses at the gene ends were 4 bases for V and 6 bases for J; bases not matched to a gene: 2. Germline V gene lookup returns CDR1 SQVTM and CDR2 ANQGSEA. The CDR3 loop is CSVVAGADTQYF. In DNA, the CDR3 is TGCAGCGTTGTAGCGGGAGCTGATACGCAGTATTTT.

This clonotype has a handful of counts. The chain recombines TRBV20-1 with TRBJ2-7; D gene uncertain. The germline V gene has CDR1 DFQATT and CDR2 SNEGSKA (reference sequence). The CDR3 covers 14 residues. The V end was cut by 2 bases, the J end by 3 bases, with 14 bases between. CDR3 in DNA: TGCAGTGCTAGACGGTCGGAACCTCTCTACGAGCAGTACTTC. Its translation is CSARRSEPLYEQYF.

A word on this clonotype: A read error may account for a junction end that differs from germline. This sequence joins TRBV12-3 or TRBV12-4 and TRBJ2-3, with 9 bases identical to TRBD2. There are 14 residues in the CDR3. CDR3 DNA sequence: TGTGCCAGCAGGGGACTAGCCGGCACAGATGCGCAGTATTTT. It translates to CASRGLAGTDAQYF.

The rearrangement links TRBV4-2 to TRBJ1-1; 9 nucleotides align to TRBD1. With V trimmed by 0 bases and J by 6 bases, 11 bases remained unmatched. This CDR3 has 17 amino acids. Germline CDR1 and CDR2: LGHNA and YNFKEQ. Here the CDR3 reads CASSQDPRGQGSPEAFF. The CDR3 DNA follows: TGTGCCAGCAGCCAAGATCCTAGGGGACAGGGATCACCTGAAGCTTTCTTT.

This chain connects TRBV7-2 to TRBJ1-4; D perhaps matches TRBD1 (6 bases). This CDR3 comprises 17 residues. With 5 bases removed from V and 0 bases from J, the gap between germline ends came to 16 bases. Germline-derived CDR1 and CDR2 are SGHTA and FQGNSA. The CDR3 region has the DNA TGTGCCAGCAGCCGAACAGGGTCCCTCGCAACTAATGAAAAACTGTTTTTT. Protein sequence: CASSRTGSLATNEKLFF.

The V call is TRBV12-3 or TRBV12-4, the J call TRBJ2-4, with no clear D. Trimming took 4 bases from V and 6 from J, leaving 7 bases between them. The CDR3 spans 12 residues. The CDR3 nucleotides read TGTGCCAGCAGTTCCTTACTAAACATTCAGTACTTC. This gives the protein CASSSLLNIQYF.